Listed below are T cell receptor beta chains from one sample, sequenced in a study of blood T cell repertoires in COVID-19. Measured with immunoSEQ multiplex PCR; TCRdb has only the in-frame clones, and not every one. The repertoire holds roughly 230,000 clones, with about 85% as singletons. Source material: PBMCs or T cells enriched from blood (not recorded which). The receptors shown here come from a woman between 45 and 65 years old who had been exposed to COVID-19. The CDR3 runs from the conserved cysteine through the conserved F or W.

CDR3aa,j_gene,v_gene
CASSYVQGAQNEQYF,TRBJ2-7,TRBV6-5
CASSLQEVANYGYTF,TRBJ1-2,TRBV7-2
CASSQGLAGNEQFF,TRBJ2-1,TRBV19
CAITPGGSYEQYF,TRBJ2-7,TRBV10-3
CASRPGQGYTGELFF,TRBJ2-2,TRBV7-9
CASSLFTPTAISGNTIYF,TRBJ1-3,TRBV11-2
CASSQIASGGAAFF,TRBJ2-1,TRBV3-1/TRBV3-2
CASSRGARNGYTF,TRBJ1-2,TRBV19
CASSSVYGYTF,TRBJ1-2,TRBV19
CASRPGLSSGANVLTF,TRBJ2-6,TRBV19
CASSLRMVNTEAFF,TRBJ1-1,TRBV2
CASSRGLVPYEQYF,TRBJ2-7,TRBV5-4
CASGGAGGTPYGNEQFF,TRBJ2-1,TRBV12-5
CASSIARGANQPQHF,TRBJ1-5,TRBV19
CASSYLGQGNEKLFF,TRBJ1-4,TRBV28
CASSEDSYNQPQHF,TRBJ1-5,TRBV6-1
CASSGEGKRTEAFF,TRBJ1-1,TRBV19
CASSWADRASNQPQHF,TRBJ1-5,TRBV7-8
CASSGLPNTEAFF,TRBJ1-1,TRBV3-1/TRBV3-2
CATVGTTPLEGHEQFF,TRBJ2-1,TRBV10-3